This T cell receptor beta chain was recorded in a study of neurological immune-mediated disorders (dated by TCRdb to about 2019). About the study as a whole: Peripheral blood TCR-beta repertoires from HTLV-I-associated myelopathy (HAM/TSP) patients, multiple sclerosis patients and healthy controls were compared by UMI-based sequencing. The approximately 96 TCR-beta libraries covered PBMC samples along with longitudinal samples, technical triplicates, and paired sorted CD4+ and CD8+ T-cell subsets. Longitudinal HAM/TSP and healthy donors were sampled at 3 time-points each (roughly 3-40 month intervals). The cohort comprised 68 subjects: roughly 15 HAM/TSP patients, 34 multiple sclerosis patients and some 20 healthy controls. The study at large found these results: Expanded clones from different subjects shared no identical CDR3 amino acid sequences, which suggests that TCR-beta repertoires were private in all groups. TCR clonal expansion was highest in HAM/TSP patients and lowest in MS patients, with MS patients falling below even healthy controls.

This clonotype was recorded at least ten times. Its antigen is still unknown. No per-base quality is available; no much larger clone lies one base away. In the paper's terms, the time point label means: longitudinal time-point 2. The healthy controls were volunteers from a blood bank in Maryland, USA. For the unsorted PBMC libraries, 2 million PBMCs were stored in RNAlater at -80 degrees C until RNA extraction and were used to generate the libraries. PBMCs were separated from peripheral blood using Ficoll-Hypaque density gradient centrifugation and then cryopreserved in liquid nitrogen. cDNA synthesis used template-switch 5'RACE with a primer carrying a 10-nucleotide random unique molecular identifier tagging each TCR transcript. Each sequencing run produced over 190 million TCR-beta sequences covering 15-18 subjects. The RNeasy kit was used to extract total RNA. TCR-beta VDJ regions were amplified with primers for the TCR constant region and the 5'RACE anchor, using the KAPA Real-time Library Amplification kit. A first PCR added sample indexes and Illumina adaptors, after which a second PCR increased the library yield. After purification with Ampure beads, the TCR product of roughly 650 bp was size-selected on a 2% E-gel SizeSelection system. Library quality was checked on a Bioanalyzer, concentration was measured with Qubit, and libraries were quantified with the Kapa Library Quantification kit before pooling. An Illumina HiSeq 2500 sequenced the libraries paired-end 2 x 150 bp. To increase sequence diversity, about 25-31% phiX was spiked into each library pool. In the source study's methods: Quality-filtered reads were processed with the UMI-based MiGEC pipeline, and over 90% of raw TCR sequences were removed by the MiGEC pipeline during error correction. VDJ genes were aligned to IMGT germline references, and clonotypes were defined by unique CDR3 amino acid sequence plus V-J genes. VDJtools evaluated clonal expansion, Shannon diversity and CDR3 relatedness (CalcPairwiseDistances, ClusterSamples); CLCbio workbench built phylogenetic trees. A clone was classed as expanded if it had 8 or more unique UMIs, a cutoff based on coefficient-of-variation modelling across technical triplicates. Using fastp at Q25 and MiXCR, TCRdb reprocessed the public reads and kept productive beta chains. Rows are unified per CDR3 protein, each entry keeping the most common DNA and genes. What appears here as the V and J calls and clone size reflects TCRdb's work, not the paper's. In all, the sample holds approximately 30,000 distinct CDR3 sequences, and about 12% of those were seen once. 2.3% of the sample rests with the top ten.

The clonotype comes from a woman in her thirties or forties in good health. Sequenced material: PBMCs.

DNA sequence: TGTGCCAGCAGCAGCCTTAACTCTAACTATGGCTACACCTTC. Its protein reads: CASSSLNSNYGYTF. The rearrangement joined TRBV6-6 to TRBJ1-2, with no reliable assignment of the D segment. The CDR1 and CDR2 encoded by the germline V gene (reference sequence) are MNHNY and SVGAGI. The CDR3 spans 14 residues, from the cysteine through the phenylalanine. Just CDR3 DNA is preserved here, 42 bases in frame from base 1. Trimming costs V 6 bases and J 0 bases, and their ends lie 11 bases apart.